This T cell receptor beta chain emerged from a study of cytomegalovirus exposure and HLA in healthy donors. Study-level points and caveats: A later analysis associated about 18,000 TCR beta sequences with HLA alleles at a 0.05 false discovery rate. As was reported, the HLA-A and HLA-B alleles of most subjects were accurately predicted from TCR beta sequences. In a later analysis, TCR beta V- and J-gene trimming showed a link to a missense DCLRE1C variant. Confirmation was obtained in vitro that a few CMV-associated chains are specific for CMV antigens.

The ends lost 11 bases at V and 3 bases at J; junction bases unmatched: 10. CDR1 and CDR2 (germline): LNHDA, SQIVND (reference sequence). There are 17 residues in the CDR3. 60 Vbeta and 13 Jbeta primers were used in PCR. Produced via immunoSEQ multiplex PCR; TCRdb's table is partial and in-frame only. The data show over 200,000 clones, with approximately 80% seen just once and more than 0.5% held by the top ten. Remarks on this clone: What it binds is not known.

Sequencing input: PBMCs. This chain uses TRBV19 with TRBJ2-2; TRBD2 agrees at 15 bases. The TCR comes from a woman aged 40-49 years in good health and CMV-seronegative. The CDR3 DNA follows: TGTGCCTGTACCGGGACTAGCGGGGGGCCGTACACCGGGGAGCTGTTTTTT. It translates to CACTGTSGGPYTGELFF.